Presented here are 3 T cell receptor beta chains from one specimen sequenced in a study of blood T cell repertoires in COVID-19. Libraries were prepared by immunoSEQ multiplex PCR; TCRdb keeps only in-frame clonotypes and omits some of them. Of 200,000 to 250,000 clones in the sample, 70% to 90% are singletons; the top ten hold over 0.95%. Sequenced material: peripheral blood. The receptors stem from a man aged 35-49 years with acute or convalescent COVID-19.

The rearrangement joins TRBV3-1 (or the pseudogene TRBV3-2) to TRBJ2-5, with D perhaps matching TRBD1 (6 bases). CDR3 length: 15 residues. With 3 bases removed from V and 4 bases from J, the gap between germline ends came to 15 bases. Per the germline V gene, CDR1 is LGHDT and CDR2 is YNNKEL (reference sequence). For the CDR3, the DNA is TGTGCCAGCAGCCAGGGGGCGAGACCGCGAGAGACCCAGTACTTC. Protein sequence: CASSQGARPRETQYF.

CDR3 in DNA: TGTGCCAGCAGTGAAGCGCGGAGTCGGCAGCCCAATCAGCCCCAGCATTTT. This encodes CASSEARSRQPNQPQHF. V gene TRBV6-1 combines with J gene TRBJ1-5; D not certain. The CDR3 is 17 amino acids. V lost 0 bases and J lost 3, with 15 bases in between. Germline CDR1 MNHNS, CDR2 SASEGT.

This clone was counted a few times. V gene TRBV11-2 combines with J gene TRBJ1-4; D is unclear. Trimming shortened V by 4 bases and J by 7 bases, and 4 bases separated the two germline ends. Germline loops: CDR1 SGHAT, CDR2 FQNNGV. This CDR3 contains 11 residues. CDR3 sequence: CASSSREKLFF. The CDR3 nucleotides read TGTGCCAGCAGCTCGCGTGAAAAACTGTTTTTT.